This T cell receptor beta chain stems from a study of T cell repertoires in cytomegalovirus infection. The wider study: A matching HLA type, together with CMV infection, was signaled by public TCR beta signatures. Notes on the study in general: The ex vivo response showed dominance by HLA-C-restricted CMV-specific TCR beta clonotypes. Accumulated public TCR beta family frequency recognized individuals carrying CMV together with the relevant HLA.

TCRdb re-derived calls from the reads in MiXCR, one entry per CDR3 protein. The sample includes roughly 230,000 distinct CDR3 sequences, about 15% of them seen just once. A remark on this clonotype: Its antigen remains unidentified.

Germline values: CDR1 SGHAT, CDR2 FQNNGV. The V end was cut by 1 base, the J end by 5 bases, with 11 bases between. The CDR3 runs 15 residues. The receptor's source is a human donor in good health (CMV status not recorded). Some clones in this sample may be carry-over from other donors' samples. The sample was CD8+ T cells from PBMCs. The rearrangement uses TRBV11-2 and TRBJ2-2; D gene unclear. CDR3 region: CASSLGVATTGELFF. The CDR3 bases are TGTGCCAGCAGCTTAGGGGTGGCGACGACCGGGGAGCTGTTTTTT. Together with reference TRBV11-2 and TRBJ2-2, the CDR3 gives the full variable domain: EAGVAQSPRYKIIEKRQSVAFWCNPISGHATLYWYQQILGQGPKLLIQFQNNGVVDDSQLPKDRFSAERLKGVDSTLKIQPAKLEDSAVYLCASSLGVATTGELFFGEGSRLTVL.